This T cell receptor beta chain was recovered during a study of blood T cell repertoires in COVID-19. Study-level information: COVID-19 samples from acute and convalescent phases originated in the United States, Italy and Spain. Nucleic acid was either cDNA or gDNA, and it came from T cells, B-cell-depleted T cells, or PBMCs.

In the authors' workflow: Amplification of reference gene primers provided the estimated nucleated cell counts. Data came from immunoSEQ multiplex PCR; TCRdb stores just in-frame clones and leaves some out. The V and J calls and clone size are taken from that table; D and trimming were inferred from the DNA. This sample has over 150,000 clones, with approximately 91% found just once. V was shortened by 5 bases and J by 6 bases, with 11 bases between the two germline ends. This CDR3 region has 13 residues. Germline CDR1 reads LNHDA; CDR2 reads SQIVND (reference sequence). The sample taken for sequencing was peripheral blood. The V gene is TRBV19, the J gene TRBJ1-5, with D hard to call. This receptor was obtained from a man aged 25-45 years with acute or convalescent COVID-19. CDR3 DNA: TGTGCCAGTAGTTGGACTGTAGGTCAGCCCCAGCATTTT. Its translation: CASSWTVGQPQHF.